This T cell receptor beta chain is drawn from a study of blood T cell repertoires in COVID-19. Study overall: Both acute and convalescent COVID-19 samples were obtained from the United States, Italy and Spain. Sources were T cells, B-cell-depleted T cells, or PBMCs; the material itself was cDNA or gDNA.

Between the trimmed V and J ends, which lost 3 bases and 3 bases, there was a span of 12 bases. The CDR3 length is 15 residues. Germline assignment: CDR1 SGHNT and CDR2 YYREEE (reference sequence). Clones were read by immunoSEQ multiplex PCR, and TCRdb kept only the in-frame ones, dropping some. The table has 80,000 or so clones, roughly 79% seen once. This chain uses TRBV5-4 with TRBJ2-2; D may be TRBD1 (6 bases). The sequencing sample was made of peripheral blood. The receptor's source is an elderly man with acute or convalescent COVID-19. In nucleotides, the CDR3 is TGTGCCAGCAGCTACAGGGTAGGGGACACCGGGGAGCTGTTTTTT. Its protein is CASSYRVGDTGELFF.